These 3 T cell receptor beta chains share one sample of origin, sequenced in a study of shared clonotypes between healthy human individuals. Profiled with immunoSEQ multiplex PCR; TCRdb holds only in-frame clones, not every one. Among some 1.4 million clones, over 95% were seen once, and the ten largest hold roughly 1.2%. The specimen sequenced was naive CD4+ T cells sorted from blood. Subset described: CD45RA+ positively selected. The receptors here all came from a man younger than 40 in good health.

The chain uses TRBV11-2 and TRBJ1-2; 7 bases align to TRBD1. The V and J ends lost 6 bases and 4 bases, in that order; junction bases with no gene match: 14. Germline-derived CDR1 and CDR2 are SGHAT and FQNNGV. This CDR3 has 16 residues. CDR3: CASRPSGTALPYGYTF. In DNA form, the CDR3 reads TGTGCCAGCAGGCCGTCCGGGACAGCACTACCCTATGGCTACACCTTC.

The J gene is TRBJ2-2, the V gene TRBV11-2, with 7 nucleotides matching TRBD2. The junction had 7 bases not matched to a gene; V was cut back by 1 base and J by 2 bases. Germline V CDR1 and CDR2: SGHAT, FQNNGV. The CDR3 has 17 amino acids. The CDR3 protein is CASSLVASGVNTGELFF. For the CDR3, the DNA is TGTGCCAGCAGCTTAGTAGCAAGCGGGGTTAACACCGGGGAGCTGTTTTTT.

The chain carries TRBV28 and TRBJ2-7; weak D call: TRBD1 (5 bases). V lost 2 bases and J lost 3, with 14 bases in between. The CDR3 totals 15 residues. Per germline, CDR1 MDHEN and CDR2 SYDVKM. The CDR3 nucleotides are TGTGCCAGCAGTTTAAGACTTCTAAGGGGCTACGAGCAGTACTTC. Protein product: CASSLRLLRGYEQYF.